The TCR beta chain under discussion was sequenced for a study of blood T cell repertoires in COVID-19. Study at large: Whether acute or convalescent, the COVID-19 samples came from the United States, Italy and Spain. T cells, B-cell-depleted T cells, or PBMCs supplied cDNA or gDNA.

The CDR3 length is 13 residues. Germline CDR1 is MDHEN and CDR2 is SYDVKM. Trimming cost V 7 bases and J 0 bases, with 10 bases left between them. Per the study methods: Reference gene primer amplification gave estimated nucleated cell counts. Repertoires were generated with immunoSEQ multiplex PCR, while TCRdb's copy carries only in-frame clones and drops some. V and J calls plus clone size are reproduced from that table; the DNA served to infer D and trimming. The profile shows roughly 280,000 clones, around nine tenths of them singletons. Seattle participants joined during active infection and were tracked over time.

The chain carries TRBV28 and TRBJ2-7; D possibly corresponds to TRBD2 (5 bases). Sequencing used peripheral blood. This receptor was identified in a woman in her sixties with COVID-19, enrolled during active disease. The CDR3 nucleotides are TGTGCCAGCAACGTAGGGAGCTCCTACGAGCAGTACTTC. Translated: CASNVGSSYEQYF.